Below are 27 T cell receptor beta chains sequenced from a single sample in a study of control samples from healthy donors and cancer patients. Assay used: immunoSEQ multiplex PCR; TCRdb lists only in-frame clones, some missing. This table has about 150,000 clones, 85% to 95% appearing once. Sequenced: blood. The receptors here all came from a man aged 45-60 years in good health.

This chain uses TRBV5-5 with TRBJ1-2; D is ambiguous. V was pared by 1 base and J by 4 bases, with 8 bases between. The CDR3 length is 13 residues. Germline loops: CDR1 SGHKS, CDR2 YYEKEE (reference sequence). The CDR3 coding sequence is TGTGCCAGCAGCTTGACGGACCCCTATGGCTACACCTTC. Protein: CASSLTDPYGYTF. Drawing the rest from reference TRBV5-5 and TRBJ1-2, the complete variable domain is DAGVTQSPTHLIKTRGQQVTLRCSPISGHKSVSWYQQVLGQGPQFIFQYYEKEERGRGNFPDRFSARQFPNYSSELNVNALLLGDSALYLCASSLTDPYGYTFGSGTRLTVV.

The chain links TRBV7-3 to TRBJ2-3; a weak D match, TRBD2 (5 bases). Trimming pared 5 bases from V and 4 bases from J, leaving 16 bases between. This CDR3 has 15 residues. In germline, CDR1 is SGHTA, CDR2 FQGTGA. The CDR3 nucleotides read TGTGCCAGCAGCGTCGCAGAGGGTTTGGCAGATACGCAGTATTTT. It specifies CASSVAEGLADTQYF.

The genes are TRBV18 and TRBJ1-1, with D perhaps matching TRBD1 (5 bases). Looked up from germline, CDR1 is KGHSH and CDR2 is LQKENI. CDR3 length: 16 residues. Trimming took off 0 bases at V and 0 bases at J, with 11 bases between the two ends. As DNA, the CDR3 is TGTGCCAGCTCACCACCTTTTAGGGGTATGAACACTGAAGCTTTCTTT. Its translation: CASSPPFRGMNTEAFF. The full variable domain, with the rest looked up from reference TRBV18 and TRBJ1-1, is NAGVMQNPRHLVRRRGQEARLRCSPMKGHSHVYWYRQLPEEGLKFMVYLQKENIIDESGMPKERFSAEFPKEGPSILRIQQVVRGDSAAYFCASSPPFRGMNTEAFFGQGTRLTVV.

The CDR3 region has the DNA TGTGCCAGCAGCCAAGATCCTCTATCCGGGACAGGGGGCAGGTATGGCTACACCTTC. Protein product: CASSQDPLSGTGGRYGYTF. The rearrangement links TRBV4-2 to TRBJ1-2; TRBD1 matches at 12 bases. V trimming: 0 bases; J trimming: 5 bases; junction bases outside the gene matches: 13. There are 19 residues in the CDR3. Germline V CDR1 and CDR2: LGHNA, YNFKEQ.

V is TRBV27 and J is TRBJ2-1, with TRBD2 matching 9 bases. The CDR3 runs 13 residues. Trimming took 8 bases from V and 6 from J; bases not matched to a gene: 5. Germline CDR1 MNHEY, CDR2 SMNVEV (reference sequence). Here the CDR3 DNA reads TGTGCCAGCTGGGCTAGCGGGGCCAATGAGCAGTTCTTC. Residues: CASWASGANEQFF.

The chain couples TRBV19 to TRBJ1-2; a weak D match, TRBD1 (6 bases). The CDR3 spans 13 residues. CDR1 is LNHDA, CDR2 SQIVND, per germline (reference sequence). Trimming took 5 bases from V and 8 from J, leaving 15 bases between them. The CDR3 sequence is CASSPTGNRGYTF. The CDR3 nucleotides are TGTGCCAGTAGTCCCACAGGGAATCGAGGCTACACCTTC.

This clone was seen a single time. The chain is built from TRBV5-4 and TRBJ2-7; the D gene is possibly TRBD2 (6 bases). Germline CDR1 is SGHNT and CDR2 is YYREEE (reference sequence). Trimming left V 3 bases short and J 6 bases short, with 10 bases between. The length of the CDR3 is 12 residues. The DNA of the CDR3 is TGTGCCAGCAGCTGGGGGGATGGCGAGCAGTACTTC. Its protein product is CASSWGDGEQYF.

This clone is a singleton in its sample. V usage is TRBV10-3 and J usage is TRBJ2-2; no clear D gene. The CDR3 length is 16 residues. Trimming took off 0 bases at V and 0 bases at J, with 8 bases between the two ends. Germline V lookup: CDR1 ENHRY, CDR2 SYGVKD. The CDR3 region is CAISESNSANTGELFF. CDR3 nucleotide sequence: TGTGCCATCAGTGAGTCGAACAGCGCGAACACCGGGGAGCTGTTTTTT.

V and J are TRBV11-2 and TRBJ2-7; 8 nucleotides match TRBD2. CDR3 length: 15 amino acids. The junction had 9 bases not matched to a gene; V was cut back by 6 bases and J by 2 bases. Germline CDR1 SGHAT, CDR2 FQNNGV. The CDR3: CASRRPGLGAYEQYF. DNA of the CDR3: TGTGCCAGCAGACGTCCGGGACTAGGAGCCTACGAGCAGTACTTC.

This clone was seen a single time. The J gene is TRBJ2-3, the V gene TRBV14; 10 bases agree with TRBD1. Per germline, CDR1 SGHDN and CDR2 FVKESK. The ends lost 3 bases at V and 4 bases at J; junction bases unmatched: 7. There are 16 residues in the CDR3. This chain's CDR3 is CASSHIGTGESDTQYF. The CDR3 DNA follows: TGTGCCAGCAGCCATATTGGGACAGGGGAATCAGATACGCAGTATTTT.

The chain carries TRBV5-1 and TRBJ2-3; tentatively, D is TRBD1 (6 bases). The CDR3 sequence is 17 residues long. CDR1 and CDR2 from the germline V gene are SGHRS and YFSETQ. V dropped 0 bases and J dropped 0 bases, with 14 bases sitting between them. The CDR3 loop reads CASSLAGRTVSTDTQYF. Written as DNA, the CDR3 is TGCGCCAGCAGCTTGGCGGGCCGGACAGTGAGCACAGATACGCAGTATTTT.

CDR3 region: CASTRRTSGYNEQFF. Here the CDR3 DNA reads TGTGCCAGCACTCGAAGGACTAGCGGATACAATGAGCAGTTCTTC. This chain links TRBV6-5 with TRBJ2-1; 10 positions match TRBD2. J lost 4 bases, V lost 7 bases, and 7 bases had no gene match. Germline-derived CDR1 and CDR2 are MNHEY and SVGAGI. The length of the CDR3 is 15 residues.

The table lists this clone with a count of one. The chain is built from TRBV4-1 and TRBJ2-7; D gene ambiguous. CDR1 is MGHRA, CDR2 YSYEKL, per germline. CDR3 length: 15 residues. V lost 0 bases and J 3 bases, leaving 12 bases between the germline ends. CDR3 in amino acids: CASSQDLKFYYEQYF. Here the CDR3 DNA reads TGCGCCAGCAGCCAAGATTTAAAGTTTTACTACGAGCAGTACTTC.

This clone was recorded once. The chain uses TRBV6-4 and TRBJ1-1, with D possibly TRBD1 on 5 matching bases. Germline CDR1 and CDR2: MRHNA and SNTAGT. The CDR3 totals 14 residues. V lost 0 bases and J 6 bases, leaving 11 bases between the germline ends. The CDR3 DNA reads TGTGCCAGCAGTGACTCGGGGCGGGGGGCTGAAGCTTTCTTT. Translated, it gives CASSDSGRGAEAFF.

This chain joins TRBV6-2 or TRBV6-3 and TRBJ1-3; D is possibly TRBD1 (5 bases). The germline V and J ends were trimmed by 2 bases and 4 bases, with 12 bases remaining between them. CDR3 length: 15 residues. Germline V gives CDR1 MNHEY, CDR2 SVGEGT. The CDR3 loop reads CASSYPGGRGNTIYF. The CDR3 coding sequence is TGTGCCAGCAGTTACCCCGGGGGAAGAGGAAACACCATATATTTT.

The chain combines TRBV14 with TRBJ1-1, with TRBD1 matching over 8 bases. The V gene's germline CDR1 is SGHDN and CDR2 FVKESK. CDR3 size: 17 residues. The junction had 9 bases not matched to a gene; V was cut back by 0 bases and J by 3 bases. In DNA form, the CDR3 reads TGTGCCAGCAGCCAAGAAAACGGCTTGGACAGGGACACTGAAGCTTTCTTT. It is translated as CASSQENGLDRDTEAFF.

This chain uses TRBV5-4 with TRBJ2-2, with TRBD2 identical over 9 bases. This CDR3 has 15 amino acids. The germline V gene encodes CDR1 SGHNT and CDR2 YYREEE (reference sequence). Trimming took 5 bases from V and 4 from J; bases not matched to a gene: 6. The DNA for the CDR3 is TGTGCCAGCAGTGTTAGCGGGAGAGTCACCGGGGAGCTGTTTTTT. The encoded protein is CASSVSGRVTGELFF.

The V and J genes are TRBV5-1 and TRBJ2-3, with 11 nucleotides matching TRBD1. With 4 bases clipped from V and 4 bases from J, the junction kept 5 bases outside the gene matches. This CDR3 is built from 15 residues. Germline values: CDR1 SGHRS, CDR2 YFSETQ. In DNA form, the CDR3 reads TGCGCCAGCAGCGGGGGACAGGGGGGCGCAGATACGCAGTATTTT. Residues: CASSGGQGGADTQYF.

The chain is built from TRBV10-3 and TRBJ2-1, with 11 bases aligning to TRBD2. This CDR3 has 14 amino acids. V shed 0 bases, J shed 10 bases, and the junction held 2 bases outside the gene matches. The germline gives CDR1 ENHRY, CDR2 SYGVKD. Here the CDR3 reads CAISESPSGGEQFF. DNA of the CDR3: TGTGCCATCAGTGAGTCACCTAGCGGGGGGGAGCAGTTCTTC.

V and J are TRBV7-2 and TRBJ2-7; 8 bases match TRBD2. Germline-derived CDR1 and CDR2 are SGHTA and FQGNSA. The CDR3 covers 14 residues. Losses at the gene ends were 2 bases for V and 6 bases for J; bases not matched to a gene: 6. CDR3 sequence: CASSLQIRGGEQYF. The CDR3, as DNA: TGTGCCAGCAGCTTACAAATCCGGGGGGGCGAGCAGTACTTC.

This chain joins TRBV3-1 (or the pseudogene TRBV3-2) and TRBJ2-1; 8 bases are a match to TRBD2. Germline V CDR1 and CDR2: LGHDT, YNNKEL (reference sequence). The CDR3 runs to 17 residues. With 5 bases clipped from V and 10 bases from J, the junction kept 19 bases outside the gene matches. CDR3 in amino acids: CASSSNSGGPPRQEQFF. For the CDR3, the DNA is TGTGCCAGCAGCTCAAACTCGGGAGGGCCCCCCAGGCAGGAGCAGTTCTTC.

The count of this clone is one. The chain combines TRBV28 with TRBJ1-2, with D possibly TRBD1 on 6 matching bases. The V gene lost 7 bases and the J gene lost 5 bases, with 17 bases spanning the gap. The CDR3 is made up of 14 amino acids. The germline gives CDR1 MDHEN, CDR2 SYDVKM. The CDR3 loop is CASTLRTVHYGYTF. The CDR3 DNA is TGTGCCAGCACCCTACGGACAGTACATTATGGCTACACCTTC.

This clone was observed a single time. This chain connects TRBV15 to TRBJ1-2; D is unresolved. The germline V gene has CDR1 LNHNV and CDR2 YYDKDF (reference sequence). The CDR3 is 13 amino acids. The V gene lost 1 base and the J gene lost 8 bases, with 11 bases spanning the gap. The CDR3, as DNA: TGTGCCACCAGCAGAGTACGAGAACGGGGCTACACCTTC. The encoded protein is CATSRVRERGYTF.

The chain links TRBV18 to TRBJ2-7; TRBD1 aligns across 9 bases. CDR3 length: 15 amino acids. V gave up 4 bases and J gave up 6 bases; unmatched junction bases: 10. Germline V gene data show CDR1 as KGHSH and CDR2 as LQKENI. The CDR3 nucleotides read TGTGCCAGCTCACTAACCGGGACAGGGAAGGGCGAGCAGTACTTC. Translating it yields CASSLTGTGKGEQYF.

The chain uses TRBV9 and TRBJ1-3; D uncertain. Germline-derived CDR1 and CDR2 are SGDLS and YYNGEE. This CDR3 has 16 amino acids. V was pared by 4 bases and J by 0 bases, with 14 bases between. CDR3 loop: CASSNQRGNSGNTIYF. The CDR3 nucleotides read TGTGCCAGCAGCAATCAACGAGGCAACTCTGGAAACACCATATATTTT.

The chain combines TRBV4-1 with TRBJ2-3, with TRBD2 identical over 14 bases. CDR1 is MGHRA, CDR2 YSYEKL, per germline. J gave up 7 bases and V 1 base, and 7 bases lay outside the gene matches. This CDR3 has 17 residues. The CDR3 region is CASSQGGLAGDWNTQYF. In nucleotides, the CDR3 is TGCGCCAGCAGCCAAGGGGGACTAGCGGGAGATTGGAATACGCAGTATTTT.

The V and J genes are TRBV19 and TRBJ2-3; the D gene is possibly TRBD2 (6 bases). Trimming removed 7 bases from V and 4 bases from J, with 18 bases in between. CDR1 is LNHDA, CDR2 SQIVND, per germline (reference sequence). The CDR3 is 15 amino acids. CDR3 region: CASNDGTPLADTQYF. DNA for the CDR3: TGTGCCAGTAACGACGGGACTCCGCTTGCAGATACGCAGTATTTT.